These 12 T cell receptor beta chains originate from one sample sequenced in a study of blood T cell repertoires in COVID-19. The assay was immunoSEQ multiplex PCR, and TCRdb's table has in-frame clones only and misses some. The table shows about 50,000 clones, with 77% occurring only once. Source material: peripheral blood. The origin of the receptors is a man aged 70 or older with active or convalescent COVID-19.

J is TRBJ2-1 and V is TRBV2; 7 bases match TRBD2. From germline, CDR1 is SNHLY and CDR2 FYNNEI. Trimming at V came to 7 bases and at J to 7 bases, leaving 7 bases not matched to a gene. The CDR3 loop spans 13 amino acids. CDR3 sequence reads: CASTPRGENEQFF. In DNA, the CDR3 is TGTGCCAGCACCCCCCGGGGGGAAAATGAGCAGTTCTTC.

The genes are TRBV9 and TRBJ2-1; possibly TRBD2 for D (5 bases). Germline CDR1 and CDR2: SGDLS and YYNGEE. CDR3 length equals 16 residues. The V and J ends lost 0 bases and 0 bases respectively, with 10 bases between them. The CDR3 sequence is CASSVGGPRSYNEQFF. The CDR3 nucleotides are TGTGCCAGCAGCGTAGGAGGGCCCCGCTCCTACAATGAGCAGTTCTTC.

J is TRBJ2-1 and V is TRBV24-1; D is unresolved. CDR3 length: 13 residues. V lost 3 bases, J lost 5 bases, and 7 bases lay in between. Looked up from germline, CDR1 is KGHDR and CDR2 is SFDVKD. CDR3 nucleotides: TGTGCCACCAGTGATGCTAATGACAATGAGCAGTTCTTC. Protein sequence: CATSDANDNEQFF.

This clone was seen only a few times. The rearrangement joins TRBV7-9 to TRBJ2-1, with TRBD2 matching over 8 bases. The CDR3 extends over 14 amino acids. Trimming cost V 5 bases and J 8 bases; bases outside gene matches: 8. CDR1 SEHNR and CDR2 FQNEAQ come from the germline V gene (reference sequence). The CDR3 loop is CASSPGLALDEQFF. DNA of the CDR3: TGTGCCAGCAGCCCCGGACTAGCTTTGGATGAGCAGTTCTTC.

The chain carries TRBV5-1 and TRBJ2-7; TRBD1 agrees at 7 bases. The closer fit of TRBJ2-1 to the DNA end suggests the J call may be wrong. The CDR3 is 15 residues long. Germline-derived CDR1 and CDR2 are SGHRS and YFSETQ. DNA for the CDR3: TGCGCCAGCAAGAAGATAGCAGGGGGAAACAATGAGCAGTTCTTC. Its protein product is CASKKIAGGNNEQFF.

The rearrangement joins TRBV7-9 to TRBJ1-1, with D unresolved. The length of the CDR3 is 13 residues. CDR1 SEHNR and CDR2 FQNEAQ come from the germline V gene (reference sequence). V was shortened by 4 bases and J by 4 bases, with 10 bases between the two germline ends. This chain's CDR3 is CASSYPPGTEAFF. CDR3 nucleotide sequence: TGTGCCAGCAGCTACCCGCCGGGCACTGAAGCTTTCTTT. The variable domain in full, completed from reference TRBV7-9 and TRBJ1-1, reads DTGVSQNPRHKITKRGQNVTFRCDPISEHNRLYWYRQTLGQGPEFLTYFQNEAQLEKSRLLSDRFSAERPKGSFSTLEIQRTEQGDSAMYLCASSYPPGTEAFFGQGTRLTVV.

The gene calls are TRBV6-5 and TRBJ2-7; 8 nucleotides agree with TRBD1. This CDR3 spans 15 amino acids. The germline gives CDR1 MNHEY, CDR2 SVGAGI. V was pared by 6 bases and J by 0 bases, with 7 bases of the junction left unmatched. The CDR3 DNA reads TGTGCCAGCAGGGCAGGGGGCTCTTACTCCTACGAGCAGTACTTC. Amino acids: CASRAGGSYSYEQYF.

This clone has more than one count but fewer than ten. The chain recombines TRBV21-1 with TRBJ2-2; TRBD2 is the table's D call, not checked against the DNA. TRBV21-1 is flagged as a pseudogene. This CDR3 has 16 residues. CDR3: CASSKGLAENTGELFF. The CDR3, as DNA: TGTGCCAGCAGCAAAGGACTAGCCGAGAACACCGGGGAGCTGTTTTTT.

The rearrangement joins TRBV29-1 to TRBJ1-2; 7 nucleotides line up with TRBD1. CDR3 size: 14 residues. The trim removed 7 bases at V and 4 bases at J, leaving 12 bases unmatched. Germline CDR1 reads SQVTM; CDR2 reads ANQGSEA. The CDR3 DNA is TGCAGCGCAGAGGAGGCAGGGGGGAGCTATGGCTACACCTTC. This translates into CSAEEAGGSYGYTF.

The V gene is TRBV11-3, the J gene TRBJ2-1; 7 nucleotides line up with TRBD1. CDR3 size: 15 residues. V shed 5 bases, J shed 7 bases, and the junction held 11 bases outside the gene matches. CDR1 SGHNT and CDR2 YENEEA come from the germline V gene. CDR3 sequence reads: CASSPRDSLGNEQFF. DNA for the CDR3: TGTGCCAGCAGCCCAAGGGACAGCTTAGGGAATGAGCAGTTCTTC.

The J gene is TRBJ2-7, the V gene TRBV19, with 10 bases identical to TRBD2. Per the germline V gene, CDR1 is LNHDA and CDR2 is SQIVND (reference sequence). This CDR3 comprises 16 residues. The junction had 11 bases not matched to a gene; V was cut back by 4 bases and J by 5 bases. Here the CDR3 DNA reads TGTGCCAGTAGTAAGCTAGCGGGGGCCTCCAAGGACGAGCAGTACTTC. This translates into CASSKLAGASKDEQYF.

Only a few counts were recorded for this clone. V is TRBV7-3 and J is TRBJ2-7, with a possible D match to TRBD1 (6 bases). The CDR3 runs to 13 residues. V lost 5 bases, J lost 3 bases, and 11 bases lay in between. Germline CDR1 is SGHTA and CDR2 is FQGTGA. The chain's CDR3 is CASSPGHFYEQYF. Here the CDR3 DNA reads TGTGCCAGCAGCCCGGGACACTTCTACGAGCAGTACTTC.